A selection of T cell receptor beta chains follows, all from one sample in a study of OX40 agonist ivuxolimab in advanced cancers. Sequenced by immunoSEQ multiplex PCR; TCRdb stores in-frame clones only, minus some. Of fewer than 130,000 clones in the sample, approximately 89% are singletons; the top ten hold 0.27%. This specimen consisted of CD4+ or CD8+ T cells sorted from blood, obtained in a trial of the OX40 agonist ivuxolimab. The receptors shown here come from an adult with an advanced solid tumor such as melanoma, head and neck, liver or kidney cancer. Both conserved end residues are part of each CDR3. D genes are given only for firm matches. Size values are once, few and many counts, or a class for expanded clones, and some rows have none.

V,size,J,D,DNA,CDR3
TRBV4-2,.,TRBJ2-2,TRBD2,TGTGCCAGCAGCCGGGAGGGATTCAACACCGGGGAGCTGTTTTTT,CASSREGFNTGELFF
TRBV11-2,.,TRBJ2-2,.,TGTGCCAGCAGCCTTCTGATTGGGACCGGGGAGCTGTTTTTT,CASSLLIGTGELFF
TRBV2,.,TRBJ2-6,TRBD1,TGTGCCAGCATGAGGGACAGCCCATCGGGGGCCAACGTCCTGACTTTC,CASMRDSPSGANVLTF
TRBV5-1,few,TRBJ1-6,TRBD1,TGCGCCAGCAGCTTGGGACAGGGGGATTCACCCCTCCACTTT,CASSLGQGDSPLHF
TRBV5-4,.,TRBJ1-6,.,TGTGCCAGCAGCTTGGACCCAGAGTACTCACCCCTCCACTTT,CASSLDPEYSPLHF
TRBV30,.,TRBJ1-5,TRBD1,TGTGCCTGGAGTCGCGAGGGGGCATATAGCAATCAGCCCCAGCATTTT,CAWSREGAYSNQPQHF
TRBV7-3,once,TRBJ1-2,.,TGTGCCAGCAGCCCACGCCCGGGGGGTCCTGGCTACACCTTC,CASSPRPGGPGYTF
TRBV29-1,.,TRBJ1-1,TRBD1,TGCAGCGTTGAAGGGGGGACAGCTGAAGCTTTCTTT,CSVEGGTAEAFF
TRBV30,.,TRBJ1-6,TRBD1,TGTGCCTGGCGGGACAGGAACAAGAGCTCCTATAATTCACCCCTCCACTTT,CAWRDRNKSSYNSPLHF
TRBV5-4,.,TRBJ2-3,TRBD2,TGTGCCAGCAGCTTGGAAATCGCGGGAGCTAGCACAGATACGCAGTATTTT,CASSLEIAGASTDTQYF
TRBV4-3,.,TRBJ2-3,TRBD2,TGCGCCAGCAGCTTTAGCGGGGGGGCAACAGATACGCAGTATTTT,CASSFSGGATDTQYF
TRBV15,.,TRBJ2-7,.,TGTGCCACCAGCGGACCCCTGGCGCGCGAGCAGTACTTC,CATSGPLAREQYF
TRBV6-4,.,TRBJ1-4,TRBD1,TGTGCCAGCAGCCGGACAGGAGGGCAGGGAGGGACAACGGAAAAACTGTTTTTT,CASSRTGGQGGTTEKLFF
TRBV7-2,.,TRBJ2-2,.,TGTGCCAGCAGCCGAGAGGGCCGGGGAGCTGTTTTT,CASSREGRGAVF
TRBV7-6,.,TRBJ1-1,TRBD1,TGTGCCAGCTTGGGGGGCCAGGGGGCCTCTGAAGCTTTCTTT,CASLGGQGASEAFF
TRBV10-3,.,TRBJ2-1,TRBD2,TGTGCCATCATCGAGGTAGGGCTAGCGGGAGGGGTTCATGAGCAGTTCTTC,CAIIEVGLAGGVHEQFF
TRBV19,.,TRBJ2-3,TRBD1,TGTGCCAGTACGGCCCAGGGGGCAGCAGATACGCAGTATTTT,CASTAQGAADTQYF
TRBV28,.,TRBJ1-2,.,TGTGCCAGCAGTTCCCAGCCGATCTATGGCTACACCTTC,CASSSQPIYGYTF
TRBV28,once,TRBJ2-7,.,TGTGCCAGCAGTTTAAGCGGATTCACGCACTACGAGCAGTACTTC,CASSLSGFTHYEQYF
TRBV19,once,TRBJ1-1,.,TGTGCCAGTAGTTCAGGGTTGGGGACTGAAGCTTTCTTT,CASSSGLGTEAFF
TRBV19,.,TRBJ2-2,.,TGTGCCAGTACGGACGGGCTGGTGGAATCCGGGGAGCTGTTTTTT,CASTDGLVESGELFF
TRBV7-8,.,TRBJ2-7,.,TGTGCCAGCAGCTTAGCGGGACTGCGGGTGACCTACGAGCAGTACTTC,CASSLAGLRVTYEQYF
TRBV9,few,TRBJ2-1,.,TGTGCCAGCAGCGTGTCGGGGACCTCCTACAATGAGCAGTTCTTC,CASSVSGTSYNEQFF